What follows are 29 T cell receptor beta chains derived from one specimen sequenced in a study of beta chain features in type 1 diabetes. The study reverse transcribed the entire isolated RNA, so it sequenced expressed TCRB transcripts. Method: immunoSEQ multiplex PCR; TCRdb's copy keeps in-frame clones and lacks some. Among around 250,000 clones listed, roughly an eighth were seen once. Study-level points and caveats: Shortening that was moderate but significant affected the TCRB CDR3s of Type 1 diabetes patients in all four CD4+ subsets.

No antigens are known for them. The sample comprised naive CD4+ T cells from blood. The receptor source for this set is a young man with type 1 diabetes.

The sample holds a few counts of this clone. The CDR3 nucleotides read TGTGCCAGCAGCGTAGGAGGAGGGCCCGCGCACGAGCAGTACTTC. Amino acid sequence: CASSVGGGPAHEQYF. The chain is built from TRBV9 and TRBJ2-7, with D perhaps TRBD2 (6 bases). Germline V lookup: CDR1 SGDLS, CDR2 YYNGEE. The length of the CDR3 is 15 residues. Trimming pared 0 bases from V and 5 bases from J, leaving 15 bases between.

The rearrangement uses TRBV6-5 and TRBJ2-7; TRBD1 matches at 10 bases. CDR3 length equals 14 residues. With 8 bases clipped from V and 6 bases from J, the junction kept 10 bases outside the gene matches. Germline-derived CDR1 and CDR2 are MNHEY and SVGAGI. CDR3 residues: CASGLGTGATEQYF. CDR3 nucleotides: TGTGCCAGCGGGCTTGGGACAGGGGCCACCGAGCAGTACTTC.

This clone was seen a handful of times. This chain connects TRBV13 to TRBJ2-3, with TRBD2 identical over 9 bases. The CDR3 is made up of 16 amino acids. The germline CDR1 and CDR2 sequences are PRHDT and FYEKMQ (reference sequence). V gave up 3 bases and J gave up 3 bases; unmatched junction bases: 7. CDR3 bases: TGTGCCAGCAGCTTTTATTCTAGCGGGACGACAGATACGCAGTATTTT. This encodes CASSFYSSGTTDTQYF.

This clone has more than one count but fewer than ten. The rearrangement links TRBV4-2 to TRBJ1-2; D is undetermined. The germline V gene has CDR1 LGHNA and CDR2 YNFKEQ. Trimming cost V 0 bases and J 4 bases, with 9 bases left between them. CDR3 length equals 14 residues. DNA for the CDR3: TGTGCCAGCAGCCAAGATACTTATGGCTATGGCTACACCTTC. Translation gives CASSQDTYGYGYTF.

Here the CDR3 DNA reads TGTGCCAGCTCACCCTCCAGGGGGTTAGAGACCCAGTACTTC. This sequence encodes CASSPSRGLETQYF. This chain links TRBV18 with TRBJ2-5; 7 bases align to TRBD1. The J segment lost 4 bases and the V segment lost 3 bases, leaving 5 bases of the junction unmatched. The CDR3 is 14 residues long. From germline, CDR1 is KGHSH and CDR2 LQKENI.

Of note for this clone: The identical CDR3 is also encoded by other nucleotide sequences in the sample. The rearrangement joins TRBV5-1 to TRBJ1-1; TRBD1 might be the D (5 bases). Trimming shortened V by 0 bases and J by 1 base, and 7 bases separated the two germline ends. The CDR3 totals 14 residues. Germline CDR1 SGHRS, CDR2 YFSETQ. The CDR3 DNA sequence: TGCGCCAGCAGCTTGGAAGGACAGAACACTGAAGCTTTCTTT. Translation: CASSLEGQNTEAFF.

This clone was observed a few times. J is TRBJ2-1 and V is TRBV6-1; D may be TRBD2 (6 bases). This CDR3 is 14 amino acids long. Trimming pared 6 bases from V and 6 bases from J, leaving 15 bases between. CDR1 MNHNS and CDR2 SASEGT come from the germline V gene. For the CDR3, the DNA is TGTGCCAGCAGCCGCGCCGGGACTGGCAATGAGCAGTTCTTC. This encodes CASSRAGTGNEQFF.

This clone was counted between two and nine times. DNA of the CDR3: TGTGCCAGCTCACCCACGAGTGCCGAGACCCAGTACTTC. It specifies CASSPTSAETQYF. V and J are TRBV18 and TRBJ2-5; no clear D gene. This CDR3 is 13 amino acids long. Germline V gene sequence: CDR1 KGHSH, CDR2 LQKENI. Trimming stripped 3 bases from V and 5 bases from J, with 10 bases between.

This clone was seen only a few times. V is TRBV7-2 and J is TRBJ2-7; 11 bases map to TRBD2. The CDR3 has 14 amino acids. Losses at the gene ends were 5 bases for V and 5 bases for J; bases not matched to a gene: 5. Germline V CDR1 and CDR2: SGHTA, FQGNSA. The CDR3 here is CASSKTSGIDEQYF. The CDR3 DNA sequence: TGTGCCAGCAGCAAGACTAGCGGGATCGACGAGCAGTACTTC.

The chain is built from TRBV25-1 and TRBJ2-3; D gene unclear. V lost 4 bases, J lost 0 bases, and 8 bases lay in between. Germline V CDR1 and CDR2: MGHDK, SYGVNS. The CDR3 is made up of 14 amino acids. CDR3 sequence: CASSAYYSTDTQYF. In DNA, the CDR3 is TGTGCCAGCAGTGCCTACTATAGCACAGATACGCAGTATTTT.

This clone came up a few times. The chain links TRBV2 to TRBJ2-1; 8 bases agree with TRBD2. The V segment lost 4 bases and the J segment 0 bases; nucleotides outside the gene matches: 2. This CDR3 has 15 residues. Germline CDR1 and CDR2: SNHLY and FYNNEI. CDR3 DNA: TGTGCCAGCAGTGGAGGGACTAGCTCCTACAATGAGCAGTTCTTC. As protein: CASSGGTSSYNEQFF.

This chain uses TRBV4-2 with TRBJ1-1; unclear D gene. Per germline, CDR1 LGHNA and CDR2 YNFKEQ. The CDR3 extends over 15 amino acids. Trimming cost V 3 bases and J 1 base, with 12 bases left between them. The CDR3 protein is CASSHVGTGNTEAFF. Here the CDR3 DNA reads TGTGCCAGCAGCCACGTCGGAACGGGGAACACTGAAGCTTTCTTT.

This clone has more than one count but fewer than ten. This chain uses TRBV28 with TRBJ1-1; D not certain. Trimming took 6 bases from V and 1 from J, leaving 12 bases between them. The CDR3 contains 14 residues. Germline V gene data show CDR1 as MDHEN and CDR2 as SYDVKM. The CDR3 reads CASSSRGWNTEAFF. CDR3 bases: TGTGCCAGCAGCTCACGAGGATGGAACACTGAAGCTTTCTTT.

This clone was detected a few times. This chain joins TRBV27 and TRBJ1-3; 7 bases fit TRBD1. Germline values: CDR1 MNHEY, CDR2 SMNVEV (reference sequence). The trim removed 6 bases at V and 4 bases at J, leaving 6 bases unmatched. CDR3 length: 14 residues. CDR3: CASSPTGFGNTIYF. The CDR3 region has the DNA TGTGCCAGCAGCCCGACAGGGTTCGGAAACACCATATATTTT.

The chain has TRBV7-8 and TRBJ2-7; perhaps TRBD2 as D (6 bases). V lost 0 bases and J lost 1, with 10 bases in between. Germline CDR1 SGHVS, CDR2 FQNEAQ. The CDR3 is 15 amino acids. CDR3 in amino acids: CASSLAEGASYEQYF. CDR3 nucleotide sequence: TGTGCCAGCAGCTTAGCGGAGGGAGCGTCCTACGAGCAGTACTTC.

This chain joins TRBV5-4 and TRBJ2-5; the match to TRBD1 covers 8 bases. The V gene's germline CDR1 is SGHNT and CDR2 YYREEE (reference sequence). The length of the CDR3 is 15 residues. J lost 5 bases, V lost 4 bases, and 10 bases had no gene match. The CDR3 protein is CASSVTGGSGETQYF. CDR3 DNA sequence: TGTGCCAGCAGCGTTACAGGGGGGAGTGGGGAGACCCAGTACTTC.

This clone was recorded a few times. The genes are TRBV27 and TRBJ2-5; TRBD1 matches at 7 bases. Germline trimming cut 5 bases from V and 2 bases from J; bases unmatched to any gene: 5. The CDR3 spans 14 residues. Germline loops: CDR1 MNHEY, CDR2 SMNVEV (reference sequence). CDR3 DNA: TGTGCCAGCAGTCACAGGGGAACTCAAGAGACCCAGTACTTC. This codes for CASSHRGTQETQYF.

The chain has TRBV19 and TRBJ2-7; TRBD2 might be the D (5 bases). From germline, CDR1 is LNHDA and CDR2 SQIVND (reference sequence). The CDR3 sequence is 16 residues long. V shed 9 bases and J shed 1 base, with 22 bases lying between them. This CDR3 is CASALSGRRGSYEQYF. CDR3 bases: TGTGCCAGCGCCCTCAGCGGAAGGCGCGGATCCTACGAGCAGTACTTC.

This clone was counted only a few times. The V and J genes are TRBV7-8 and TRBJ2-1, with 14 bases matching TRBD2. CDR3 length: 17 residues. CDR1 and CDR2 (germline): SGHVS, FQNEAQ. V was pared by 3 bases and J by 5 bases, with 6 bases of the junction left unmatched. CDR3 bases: TGTGCCAGCAGCTTTAGGACGGGACTAGCGGGGGACAATGAGCAGTTCTTC. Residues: CASSFRTGLAGDNEQFF.

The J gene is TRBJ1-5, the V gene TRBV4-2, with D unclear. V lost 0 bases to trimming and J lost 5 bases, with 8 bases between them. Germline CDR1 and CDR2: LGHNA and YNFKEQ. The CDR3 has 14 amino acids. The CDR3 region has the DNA TGTGCCAGCAGCCAAGAGAGTTCCCATCAGCCCCAGCATTTT. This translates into CASSQESSHQPQHF.

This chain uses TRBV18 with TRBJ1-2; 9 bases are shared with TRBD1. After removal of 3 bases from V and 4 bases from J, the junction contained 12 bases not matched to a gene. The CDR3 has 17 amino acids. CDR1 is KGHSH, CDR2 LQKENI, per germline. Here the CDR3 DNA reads TGTGCCAGCTCACCCCCTACGAGCGGGACAGGGTTCTATGGCTACACCTTC. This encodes CASSPPTSGTGFYGYTF.

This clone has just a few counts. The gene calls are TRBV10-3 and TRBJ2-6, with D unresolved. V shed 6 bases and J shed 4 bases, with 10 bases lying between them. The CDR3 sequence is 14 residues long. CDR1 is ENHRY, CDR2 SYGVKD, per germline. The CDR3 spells CAIRDLQGANVLTF. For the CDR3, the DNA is TGTGCCATCAGAGATCTCCAGGGGGCCAACGTCCTGACTTTC.

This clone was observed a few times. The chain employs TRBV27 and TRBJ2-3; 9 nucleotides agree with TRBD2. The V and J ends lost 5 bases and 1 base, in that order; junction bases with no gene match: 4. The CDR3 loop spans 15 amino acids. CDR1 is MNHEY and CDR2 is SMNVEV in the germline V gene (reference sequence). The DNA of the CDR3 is TGTGCCAGCAGTCATCGGACTAGCGGCACAGATACGCAGTATTTT. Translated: CASSHRTSGTDTQYF.

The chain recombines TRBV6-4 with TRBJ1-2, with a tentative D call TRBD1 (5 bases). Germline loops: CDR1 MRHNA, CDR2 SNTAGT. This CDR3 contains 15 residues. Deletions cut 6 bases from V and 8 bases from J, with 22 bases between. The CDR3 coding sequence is TGTGCCAGCAGGACGGTGGCAGGGAGTAGCGGCGGCTACACCTTC. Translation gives CASRTVAGSSGGYTF.

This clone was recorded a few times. CDR3 sequence reads: CASHIGNPSTDTQYF. CDR3 nucleotide sequence: TGCGCCAGCCACATCGGGAACCCTAGCACAGATACGCAGTATTTT. The rearrangement uses TRBV5-1 and TRBJ2-3; D is possibly TRBD2 (5 bases). Trimming left V 7 bases short and J 0 bases short, with 15 bases between. The CDR3 spans 15 residues. Germline-derived CDR1 and CDR2 are SGHRS and YFSETQ.

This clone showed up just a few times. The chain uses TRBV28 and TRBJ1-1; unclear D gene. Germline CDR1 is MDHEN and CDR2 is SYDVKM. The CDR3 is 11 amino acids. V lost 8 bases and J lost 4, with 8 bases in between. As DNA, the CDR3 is TGTGCCAGCCATAGGAGCACTGAAGCTTTCTTT. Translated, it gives CASHRSTEAFF.

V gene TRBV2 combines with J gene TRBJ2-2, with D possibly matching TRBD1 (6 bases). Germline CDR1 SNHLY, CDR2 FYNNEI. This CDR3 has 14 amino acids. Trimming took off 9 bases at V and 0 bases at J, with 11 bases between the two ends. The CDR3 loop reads CARGTPANTGELFF. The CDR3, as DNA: TGTGCCAGAGGGACACCAGCGAACACCGGGGAGCTGTTTTTT.

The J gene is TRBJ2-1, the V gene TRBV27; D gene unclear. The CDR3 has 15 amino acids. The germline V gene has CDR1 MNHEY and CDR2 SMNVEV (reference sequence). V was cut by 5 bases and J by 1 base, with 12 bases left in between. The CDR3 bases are TGTGCCAGCAGTCCCCTTTCTAGGTCCTACAATGAGCAGTTCTTC. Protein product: CASSPLSRSYNEQFF.

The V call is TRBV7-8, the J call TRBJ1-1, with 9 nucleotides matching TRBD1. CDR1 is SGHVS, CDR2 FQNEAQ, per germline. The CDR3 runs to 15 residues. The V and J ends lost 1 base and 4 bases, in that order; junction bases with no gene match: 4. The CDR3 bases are TGTGCCAGCAGCTTAGTCGGGACAGGGATCACTGAAGCTTTCTTT. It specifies CASSLVGTGITEAFF.